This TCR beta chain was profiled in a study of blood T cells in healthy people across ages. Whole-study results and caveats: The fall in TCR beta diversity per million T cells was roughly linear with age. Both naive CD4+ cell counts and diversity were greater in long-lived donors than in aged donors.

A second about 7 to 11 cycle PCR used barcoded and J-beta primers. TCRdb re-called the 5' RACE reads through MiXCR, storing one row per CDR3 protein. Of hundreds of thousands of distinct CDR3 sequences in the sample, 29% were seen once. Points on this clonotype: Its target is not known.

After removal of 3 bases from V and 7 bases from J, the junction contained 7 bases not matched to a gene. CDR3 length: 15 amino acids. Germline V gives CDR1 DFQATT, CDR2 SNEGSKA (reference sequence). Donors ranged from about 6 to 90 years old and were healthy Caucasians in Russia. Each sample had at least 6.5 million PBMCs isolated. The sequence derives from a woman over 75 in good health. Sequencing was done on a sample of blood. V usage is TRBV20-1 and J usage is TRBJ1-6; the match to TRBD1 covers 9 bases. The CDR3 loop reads CSARGNTGGNSPLHF. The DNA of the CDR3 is TGCAGTGCTAGGGGGAATACAGGGGGCAATTCACCCCTCCACTTT.